These 6 T cell receptor beta chains came from one sample sequenced in a study of CD4 T cells in relation to SARS-CoV-2 and coronaviruses (dated by TCRdb to about 2021). CD4+ T cells from unexposed donors were collected before the COVID-19 pandemic (2011-2018). Following 10 days of culture, the EasySep CD4+ T cell isolation kit was used to isolate CD4+ T cells. These receptors are not linked to any known antigen. The library relied on the immunoSEQ multiplex PCR assay. Sourced from immuneACCESS, this table was stored by TCRdb with only in-frame sequences that have V and J called. A share of the clones is absent; for the studies checked, an unresolved V gene accounts for under half, and the remainder has no known explanation. Present in this sample are some 14,000 clones, 75% to 85% of which were seen just once. More than 15% of the sample is taken by the ten largest. Material for sequencing was CD4+ T cells from PBMCs, cultured in vitro. The receptors shown here come from a human donor in good health.

The V and J genes are TRBV2 and TRBJ1-5, with D perhaps matching TRBD1 (5 bases). The CDR3 length is 13 residues. Germline CDR1 and CDR2: SNHLY and FYNNEI. V dropped 4 bases and J dropped 7 bases, with 11 bases sitting between them. CDR3: CASSGGYGQPQHF. CDR3 nucleotides: TGTGCCAGCAGTGGGGGGTACGGACAGCCCCAGCATTTT.

The chain couples TRBV7-2 to TRBJ1-2; no clear D. Trimming removed 4 bases from V and 1 base from J, with 7 bases in between. Germline V gives CDR1 SGHTA, CDR2 FQGNSA. The CDR3 runs 13 residues. DNA for the CDR3: TGTGCCAGCAGCTACACCATTAACTATGGCTACACCTTC. It yields the protein CASSYTINYGYTF.

The chain employs TRBV6-5 and TRBJ1-1; D not certain. Germline V gene data show CDR1 as MNHEY and CDR2 as SVGAGI. This CDR3 comprises 11 residues. Trimming removed 6 bases at V and 7 bases at J, with 9 bases between. Here the CDR3 reads CASRKELEAFF. The CDR3 nucleotides are TGTGCCAGCAGAAAGGAACTTGAAGCTTTCTTT.

The chain recombines TRBV2 with TRBJ2-1, with no clear D. CDR3 length: 13 residues. Trimming took off 7 bases at V and 5 bases at J, with 12 bases between the two ends. The germline CDR1 and CDR2 sequences are SNHLY and FYNNEI. CDR3 nucleotide sequence: TGTGCCAGCACCCCGGGTCGGGACAATGAGCAGTTCTTC. It specifies CASTPGRDNEQFF. Looking up the rest from reference TRBV2 and TRBJ2-1 gives the full variable domain: EPEVTQTPSHQVTQMGQEVILRCVPISNHLYFYWYRQILGQKVEFLVSFYNNEISEKSEIFDDQFSVERPDGSNFTLKIRSTKLEDSAMYFCASTPGRDNEQFFGPGTRLTVL.

The sample holds a few counts of this clone. The V call is TRBV30, the J call TRBJ2-5; D possibly corresponds to TRBD2 (6 bases). The germline V gene encodes CDR1 GTSNPN and CDR2 SVGIG (reference sequence). V lost 5 bases, J lost 5 bases, and 24 bases lay in between. This CDR3 has 16 residues. CDR3 in DNA: TGTGCCTGGCGGGGCGGGGCAGGAGCCTTGAGGGAGACCCAGTACTTC. Amino acid sequence: CAWRGGAGALRETQYF.

The chain has TRBV27 and TRBJ2-1; D might be TRBD2 (7 bases). CDR1 and CDR2 (germline): MNHEY, SMNVEV (reference sequence). V dropped 5 bases and J dropped 5 bases, with 22 bases sitting between them. The CDR3 loop spans 17 amino acids. The CDR3 nucleotides are TGTGCCAGCAGTCCCGGGGGGCGGGAGCCCCAGGACAATGAGCAGTTCTTC. Its translation: CASSPGGREPQDNEQFF.